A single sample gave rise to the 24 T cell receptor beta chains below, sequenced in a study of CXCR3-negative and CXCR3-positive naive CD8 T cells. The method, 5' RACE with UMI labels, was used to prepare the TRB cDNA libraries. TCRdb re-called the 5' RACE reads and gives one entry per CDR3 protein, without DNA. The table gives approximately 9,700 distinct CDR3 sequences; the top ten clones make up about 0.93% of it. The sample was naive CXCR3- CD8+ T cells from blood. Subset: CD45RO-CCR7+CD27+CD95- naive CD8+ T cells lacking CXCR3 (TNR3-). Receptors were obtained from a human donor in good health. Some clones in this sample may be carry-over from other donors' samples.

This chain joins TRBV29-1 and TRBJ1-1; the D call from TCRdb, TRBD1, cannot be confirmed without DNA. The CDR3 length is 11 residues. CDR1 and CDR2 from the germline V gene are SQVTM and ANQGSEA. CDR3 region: CSVESGTEAFF.

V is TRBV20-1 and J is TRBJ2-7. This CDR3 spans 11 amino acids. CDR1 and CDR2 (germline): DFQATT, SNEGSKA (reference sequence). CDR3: CSAQWGYEQYF.

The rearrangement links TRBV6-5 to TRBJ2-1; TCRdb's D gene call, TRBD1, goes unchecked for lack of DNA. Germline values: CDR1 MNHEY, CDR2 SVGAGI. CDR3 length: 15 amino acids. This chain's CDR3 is CASSANRGQLNEQFF.

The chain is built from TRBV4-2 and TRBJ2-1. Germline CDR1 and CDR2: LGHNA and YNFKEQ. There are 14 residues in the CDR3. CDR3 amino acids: CASSQEAAAREQFF.

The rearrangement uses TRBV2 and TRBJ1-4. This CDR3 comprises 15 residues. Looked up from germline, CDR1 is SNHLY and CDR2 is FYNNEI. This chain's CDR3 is CASTQRAATNEKLFF.

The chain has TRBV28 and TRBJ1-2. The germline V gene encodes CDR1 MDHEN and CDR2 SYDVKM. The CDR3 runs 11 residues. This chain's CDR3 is CASRSEYGYTF.

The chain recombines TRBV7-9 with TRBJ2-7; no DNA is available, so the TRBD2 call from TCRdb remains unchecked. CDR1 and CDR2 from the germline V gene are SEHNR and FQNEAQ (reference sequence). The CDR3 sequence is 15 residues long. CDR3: CASSSGTSGRVVQYF.

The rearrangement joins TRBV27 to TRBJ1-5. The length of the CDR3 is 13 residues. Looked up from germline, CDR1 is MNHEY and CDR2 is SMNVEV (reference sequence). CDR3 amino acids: CASSESPDQPQHF.

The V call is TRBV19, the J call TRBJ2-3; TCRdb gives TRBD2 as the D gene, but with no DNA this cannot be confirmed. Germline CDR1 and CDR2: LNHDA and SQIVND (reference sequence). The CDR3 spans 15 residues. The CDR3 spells CASSIGGGSTDTQYF.

The CDR3 protein is CSVEGIKTGSNTEAFF. This chain connects TRBV29-1 to TRBJ1-1; TCRdb indicates TRBD1, and absent DNA this call remains unverified. The V gene's germline CDR1 is SQVTM and CDR2 ANQGSEA. This CDR3 comprises 16 residues.

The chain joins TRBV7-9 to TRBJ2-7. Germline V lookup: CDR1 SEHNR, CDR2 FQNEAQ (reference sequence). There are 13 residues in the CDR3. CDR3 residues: CASSFGHGGEQYF.

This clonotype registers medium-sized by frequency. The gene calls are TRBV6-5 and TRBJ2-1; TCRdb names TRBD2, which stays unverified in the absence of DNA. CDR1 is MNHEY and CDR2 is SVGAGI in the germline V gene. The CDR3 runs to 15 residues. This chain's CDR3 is CASRGLAVSYNEQFF.

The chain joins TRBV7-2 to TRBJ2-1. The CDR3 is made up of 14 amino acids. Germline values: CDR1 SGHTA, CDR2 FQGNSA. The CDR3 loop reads CASSLGSSYNEQFF.

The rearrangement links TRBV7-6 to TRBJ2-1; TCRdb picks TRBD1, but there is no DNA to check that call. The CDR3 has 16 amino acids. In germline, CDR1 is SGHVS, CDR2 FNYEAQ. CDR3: CASSLSSGTSYNEQFF.

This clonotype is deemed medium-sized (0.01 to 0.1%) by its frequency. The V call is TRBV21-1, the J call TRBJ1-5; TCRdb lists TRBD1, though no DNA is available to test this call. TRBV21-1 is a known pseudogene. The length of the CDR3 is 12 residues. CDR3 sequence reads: CASGQGDQPQHF.

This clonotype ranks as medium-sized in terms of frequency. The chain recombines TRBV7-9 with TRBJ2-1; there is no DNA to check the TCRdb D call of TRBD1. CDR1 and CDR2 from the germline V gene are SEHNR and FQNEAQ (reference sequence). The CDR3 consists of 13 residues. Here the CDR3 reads CASSASAPNEQFF.

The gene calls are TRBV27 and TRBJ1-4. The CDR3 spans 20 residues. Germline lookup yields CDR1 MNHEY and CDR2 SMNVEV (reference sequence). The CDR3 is CASSPVAGNAYGVSDEKLFF.

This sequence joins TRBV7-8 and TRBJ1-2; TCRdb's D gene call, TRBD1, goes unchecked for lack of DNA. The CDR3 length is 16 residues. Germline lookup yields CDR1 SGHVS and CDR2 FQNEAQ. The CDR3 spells CASSLERGGGLHGYTF.

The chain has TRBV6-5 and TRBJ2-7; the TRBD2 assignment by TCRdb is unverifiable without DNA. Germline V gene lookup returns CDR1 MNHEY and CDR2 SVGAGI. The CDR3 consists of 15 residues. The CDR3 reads CASRLSGSESYEQYF.

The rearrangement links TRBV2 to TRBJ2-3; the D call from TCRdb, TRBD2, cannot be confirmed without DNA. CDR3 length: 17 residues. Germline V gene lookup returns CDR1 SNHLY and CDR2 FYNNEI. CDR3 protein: CASTIISAGGSTDTQYF.

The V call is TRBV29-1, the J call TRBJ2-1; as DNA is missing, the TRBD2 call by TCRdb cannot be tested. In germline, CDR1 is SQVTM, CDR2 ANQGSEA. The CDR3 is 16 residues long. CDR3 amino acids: CSVPSLGTSYGNEQFF.

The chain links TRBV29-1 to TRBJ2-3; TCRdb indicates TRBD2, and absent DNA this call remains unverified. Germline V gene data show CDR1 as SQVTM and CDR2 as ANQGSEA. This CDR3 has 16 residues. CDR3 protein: CSVEGDSGKITDTQYF.

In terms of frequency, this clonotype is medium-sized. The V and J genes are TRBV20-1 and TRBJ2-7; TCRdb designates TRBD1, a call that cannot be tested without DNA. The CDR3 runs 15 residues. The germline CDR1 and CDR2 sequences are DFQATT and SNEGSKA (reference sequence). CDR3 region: CSADSTGKEDYEQYF.

CDR3 loop: CASSLVGFTNEKLFF. The chain employs TRBV7-9 and TRBJ1-4. The CDR3 runs 15 residues. Germline loops: CDR1 SEHNR, CDR2 FQNEAQ (reference sequence). The complete variable domain, with remaining parts taken from reference TRBV7-9 and TRBJ1-4, reads DTGVSQNPRHKITKRGQNVTFRCDPISEHNRLYWYRQTLGQGPEFLTYFQNEAQLEKSRLLSDRFSAERPKGSFSTLEIQRTEQGDSAMYLCASSLVGFTNEKLFFGSGTQLSVL.